The TCR beta chain under discussion was sequenced for a study of CD8 T cells in Susac syndrome (dated by TCRdb to the late 2010s). Concerning the study at large: Whether CD8+ T cell activation and differentiation in Susac syndrome was antigen driven was tested using repertoire sequencing.

To note about this clonotype: Its antigen is still unknown. No qualities accompany the bases; no much larger clone lies one base away.

RNA was extracted using the RNeasy kit, and roughly 0.45 to 1 ug of the RNA was reverse transcribed with random hexamers. TCR beta CDR3 regions were amplified with the immunoSEQ multiplex PCR assay covering 54 Vbeta and 13 Jbeta segments. PCR amplification bias was corrected using a synthetic template baseline for primer optimization and computational correction. Regarding the original processing steps: Only productive sequences were kept, with reads annotated to V, D and J genes according to IMGT and analyzed in immunoSEQ Analyzer. Clonality was computed as one minus Shannon entropy normalized by log2 of the number of productive unique sequences. Public and private clones were assessed among the 100 most prevalent clones of each patient and control. Clones were defined as Susac-specific when absent from the healthy and MS cohorts, from about 1,100 published viral clones and from other ImmuneACCESS disease sequences. TCRdb reworked the public reads: Q25 trimming with fastp, MiXCR clone assembly, productive beta chains retained. Records with the same CDR3 protein are collapsed into one entry carrying the most frequent genes and DNA. TCRdb, not the authors, supplied the V and J calls. In this sample the table shows over 150,000 distinct CDR3 sequences, around 93% of which occur a single time. Around 0.1% of the sample goes to the ten largest clones.

Peripheral blood CD8+ and CD4+ T cells from healthy donors, Susac syndrome patients and multiple sclerosis patients were profiled using high-throughput TCR beta sequencing. The multiple sclerosis controls were treatment-naive patients who had stable or active relapsing-remitting disease and met the revised McDonald criteria. Bulk CD8+ and CD4+ T cells were purified magnetically by negative isolation, whereas CD8+ TEMRA cells were enriched by FACS. Blood was collected in EDTA tubes and processed within 24 hours, with PBMCs isolated through density gradient centrifugation. PBMCs destined for TCR sequencing were cryopreserved in liquid nitrogen and later thawed in a 37 °C water bath. The sorted or isolated CD4+, CD8+ and CD8+ TEMRA cells had a purity of 90% or higher. What the study reported, not specific to this receptor: The study acknowledged that relatively few individuals were included in the TCR sequencing and HLA analysis.

The germline V gene gives CDR1 as SQVTM and CDR2 as ANQGSEA. V is shortened by 0 bases, J by 7 bases, and the region joining them spans 15 bases. The CDR3, from cysteine to phenylalanine, totals 14 residues. Of the read, only the CDR3 DNA is kept; its 42 bases are in frame from base 1. The sequenced sample was CD4+ T cells from PBMCs. This sequence uses TRBV29-1 and TRBJ1-1, with a tentative D gene TRBD1 over 5 matching bases. The sequence was collected from a human donor with multiple sclerosis. The DNA is TGCAGCGTTGAAGATCGAGCAGGGTCGGGTGAAGCTTTCTTT. This encodes CSVEDRAGSGEAFF.